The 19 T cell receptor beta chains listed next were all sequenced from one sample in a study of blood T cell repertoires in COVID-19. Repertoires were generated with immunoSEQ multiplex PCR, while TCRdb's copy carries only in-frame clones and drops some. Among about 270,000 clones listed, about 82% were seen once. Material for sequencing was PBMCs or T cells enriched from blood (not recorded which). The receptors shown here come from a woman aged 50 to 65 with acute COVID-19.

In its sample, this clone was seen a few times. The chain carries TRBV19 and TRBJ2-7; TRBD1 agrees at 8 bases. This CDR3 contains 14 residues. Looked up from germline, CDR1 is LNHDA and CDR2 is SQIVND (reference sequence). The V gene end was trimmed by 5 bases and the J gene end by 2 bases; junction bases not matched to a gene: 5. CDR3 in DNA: TGTGCCAGTAGTCCCGGGACAGGACCCTACGAGCAGTACTTC. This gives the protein CASSPGTGPYEQYF.

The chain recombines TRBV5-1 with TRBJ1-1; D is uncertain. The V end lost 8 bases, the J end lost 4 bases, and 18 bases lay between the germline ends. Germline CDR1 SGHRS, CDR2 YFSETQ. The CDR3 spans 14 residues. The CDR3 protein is CASGYMSGGTEAFF. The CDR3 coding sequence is TGCGCCAGTGGGTACATGAGTGGCGGCACTGAAGCTTTCTTT. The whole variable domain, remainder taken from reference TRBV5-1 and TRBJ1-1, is KAGVTQTPRYLIKTRGQQVTLSCSPISGHRSVSWYQQTPGQGLQFLFEYFSETQRNKGNFPGRFSGRQFSNSRSEMNVSTLELGDSALYLCASGYMSGGTEAFFGQGTRLTVV.

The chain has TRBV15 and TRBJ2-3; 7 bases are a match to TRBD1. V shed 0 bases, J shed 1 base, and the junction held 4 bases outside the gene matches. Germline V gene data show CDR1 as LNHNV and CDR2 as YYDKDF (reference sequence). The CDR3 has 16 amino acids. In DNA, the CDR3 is TGTGCCACCAGCAGAGATCAAGGGGGCGGCACAGATACGCAGTATTTT. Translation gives CATSRDQGGGTDTQYF.

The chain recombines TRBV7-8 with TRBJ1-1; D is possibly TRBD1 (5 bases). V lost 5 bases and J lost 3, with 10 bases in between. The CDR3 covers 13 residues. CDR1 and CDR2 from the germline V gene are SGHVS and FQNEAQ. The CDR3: CASSRQRDTEAFF. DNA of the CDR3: TGTGCCAGCAGCCGACAGAGGGACACTGAAGCTTTCTTT.

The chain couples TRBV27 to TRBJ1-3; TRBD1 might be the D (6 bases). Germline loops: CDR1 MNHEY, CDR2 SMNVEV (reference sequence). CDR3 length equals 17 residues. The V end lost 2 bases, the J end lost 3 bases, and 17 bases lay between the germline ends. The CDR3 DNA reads TGTGCCAGCAGTTTAGAGGGGGATCCTTCGAGTGGAAACACCATATATTTT. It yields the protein CASSLEGDPSSGNTIYF.

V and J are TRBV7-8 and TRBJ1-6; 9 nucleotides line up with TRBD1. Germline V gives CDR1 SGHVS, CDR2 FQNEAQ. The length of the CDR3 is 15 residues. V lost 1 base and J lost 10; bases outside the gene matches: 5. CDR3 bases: TGTGCCAGCAGCTTAGGCTTGACAGGGGGGTCACCCCTCCACTTT. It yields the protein CASSLGLTGGSPLHF.

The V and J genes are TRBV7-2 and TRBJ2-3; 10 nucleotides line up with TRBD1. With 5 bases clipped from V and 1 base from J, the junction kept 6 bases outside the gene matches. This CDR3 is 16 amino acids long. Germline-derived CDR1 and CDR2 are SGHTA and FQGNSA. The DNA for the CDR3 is TGTGCCAGCAGCGCCCGGGACAGGGGCCGCACAGATACGCAGTATTTT. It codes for CASSARDRGRTDTQYF.

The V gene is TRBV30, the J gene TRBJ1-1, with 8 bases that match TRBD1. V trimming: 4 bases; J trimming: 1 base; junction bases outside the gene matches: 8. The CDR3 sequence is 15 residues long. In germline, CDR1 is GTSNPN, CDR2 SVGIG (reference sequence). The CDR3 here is CAWTTLGQGNTEAFF. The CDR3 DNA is TGTGCCTGGACCACTCTCGGACAGGGGAACACTGAAGCTTTCTTT.

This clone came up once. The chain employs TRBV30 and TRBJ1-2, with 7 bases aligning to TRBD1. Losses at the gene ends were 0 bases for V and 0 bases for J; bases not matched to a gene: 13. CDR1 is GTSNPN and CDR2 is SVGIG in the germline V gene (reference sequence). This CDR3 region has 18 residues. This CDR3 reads CAWSVRWGTDLTNYGYTF. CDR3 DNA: TGTGCCTGGAGTGTTCGTTGGGGGACAGACCTTACTAACTATGGCTACACCTTC.

Here the CDR3 reads CASSGGRSNQPQHF. The CDR3 nucleotides read TGTGCCAGCAGCGGGGGGAGGAGCAATCAGCCCCAGCATTTT. This chain joins TRBV5-6 and TRBJ1-5; tentative D call: TRBD1 (5 bases). The length of the CDR3 is 14 residues. V lost 4 bases and J lost 1, with 9 bases in between. Germline V gives CDR1 SGHDT, CDR2 YYEEEE.

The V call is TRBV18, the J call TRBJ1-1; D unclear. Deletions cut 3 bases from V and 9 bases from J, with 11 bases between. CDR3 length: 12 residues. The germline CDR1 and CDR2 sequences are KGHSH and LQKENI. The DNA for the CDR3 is TGTGCCAGCTCACCGAAACGCCCTAAAGCTTTCTTT. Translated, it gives CASSPKRPKAFF.

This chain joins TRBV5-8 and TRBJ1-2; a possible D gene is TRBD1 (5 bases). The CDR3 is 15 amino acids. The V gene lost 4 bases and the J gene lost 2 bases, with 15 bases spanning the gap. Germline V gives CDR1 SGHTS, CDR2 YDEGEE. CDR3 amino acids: CASSETTARNYGYTF. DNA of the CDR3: TGTGCCAGCAGCGAGACGACAGCCCGAAACTATGGCTACACCTTC.

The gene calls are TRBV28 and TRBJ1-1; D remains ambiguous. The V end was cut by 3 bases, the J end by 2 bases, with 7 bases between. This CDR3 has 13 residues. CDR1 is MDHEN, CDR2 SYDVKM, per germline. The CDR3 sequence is CASSLGGNTEAFF. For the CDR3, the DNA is TGTGCCAGCAGTTTGGGAGGTAACACTGAAGCTTTCTTT.

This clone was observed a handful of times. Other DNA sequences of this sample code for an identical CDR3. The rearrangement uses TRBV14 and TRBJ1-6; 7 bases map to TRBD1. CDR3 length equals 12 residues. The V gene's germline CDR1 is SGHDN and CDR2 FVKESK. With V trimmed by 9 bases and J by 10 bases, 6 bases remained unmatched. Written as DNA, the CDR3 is TGTGCCAGTTCGACAGGGCACTCACCCCTCCACTTT. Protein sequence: CASSTGHSPLHF. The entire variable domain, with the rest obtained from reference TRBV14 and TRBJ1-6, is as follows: EAGVTQFPSHSVIEKGQTVTLRCDPISGHDNLYWYRRVMGKEIKFLLHFVKESKQDESGMPNNRFLAERTGGTYSTLKVQPAELEDSGVYFCASSTGHSPLHFGNGTRLTVT.

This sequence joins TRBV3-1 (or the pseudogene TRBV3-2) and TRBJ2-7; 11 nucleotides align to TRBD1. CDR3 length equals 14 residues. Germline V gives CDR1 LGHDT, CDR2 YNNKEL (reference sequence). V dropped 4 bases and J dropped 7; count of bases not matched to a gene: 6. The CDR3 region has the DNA TGTGCCAGCAGCCCCGGGACAGGGGGAGGGGAGCAGTACTTC. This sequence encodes CASSPGTGGGEQYF.

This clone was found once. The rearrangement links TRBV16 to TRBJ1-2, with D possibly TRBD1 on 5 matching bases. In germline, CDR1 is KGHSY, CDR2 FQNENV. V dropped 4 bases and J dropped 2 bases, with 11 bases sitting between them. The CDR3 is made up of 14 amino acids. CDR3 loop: CASSRLQENYGYTF. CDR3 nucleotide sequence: TGTGCCAGCAGCCGCTTACAGGAAAACTATGGCTACACCTTC.

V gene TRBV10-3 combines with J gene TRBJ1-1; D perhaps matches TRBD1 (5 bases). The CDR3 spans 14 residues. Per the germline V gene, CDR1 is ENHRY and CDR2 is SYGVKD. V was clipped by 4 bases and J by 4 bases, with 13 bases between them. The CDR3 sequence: CAISGGALGTEAFF. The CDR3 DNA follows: TGTGCCATCAGTGGCGGGGCGCTGGGCACTGAAGCTTTCTTT.

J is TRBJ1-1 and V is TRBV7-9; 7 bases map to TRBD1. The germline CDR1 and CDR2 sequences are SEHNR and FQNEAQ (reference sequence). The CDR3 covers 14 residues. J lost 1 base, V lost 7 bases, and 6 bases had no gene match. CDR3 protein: CASTRGQQNTEAFF. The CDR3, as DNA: TGTGCCAGCACCCGGGGACAGCAGAACACTGAAGCTTTCTTT.

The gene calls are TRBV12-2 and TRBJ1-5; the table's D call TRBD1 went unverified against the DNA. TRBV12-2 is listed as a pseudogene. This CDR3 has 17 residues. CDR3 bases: TGTGCAAGTCGCTTGGATATGGACAGGGATAGCAATCAGCCCCAGCATTTT. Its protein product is CASRLDMDRDSNQPQHF.